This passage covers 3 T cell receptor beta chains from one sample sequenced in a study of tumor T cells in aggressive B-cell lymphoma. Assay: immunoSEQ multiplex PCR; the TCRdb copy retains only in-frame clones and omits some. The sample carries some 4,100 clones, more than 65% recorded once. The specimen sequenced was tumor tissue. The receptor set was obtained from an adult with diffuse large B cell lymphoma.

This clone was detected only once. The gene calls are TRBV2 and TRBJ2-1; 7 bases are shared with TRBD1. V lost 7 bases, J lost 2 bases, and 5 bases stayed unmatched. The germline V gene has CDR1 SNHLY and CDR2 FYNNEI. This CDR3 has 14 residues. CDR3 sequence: CASINRGAYNEQFF. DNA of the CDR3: TGTGCCAGCATTAACAGGGGCGCCTACAATGAGCAGTTCTTC.

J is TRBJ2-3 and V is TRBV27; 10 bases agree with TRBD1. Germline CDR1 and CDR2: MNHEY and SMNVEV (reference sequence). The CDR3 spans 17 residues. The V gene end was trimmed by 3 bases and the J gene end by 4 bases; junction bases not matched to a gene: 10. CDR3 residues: CASSFLTGTGEADTQYF. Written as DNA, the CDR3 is TGTGCCAGCAGTTTTTTAACCGGGACAGGGGAGGCAGATACGCAGTATTTT.

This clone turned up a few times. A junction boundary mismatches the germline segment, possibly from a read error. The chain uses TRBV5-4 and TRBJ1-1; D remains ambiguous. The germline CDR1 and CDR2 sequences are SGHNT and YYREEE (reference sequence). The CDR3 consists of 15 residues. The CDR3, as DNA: TGTGCCAGCAGTTTGGGCCGGGGAGGATACACTGAAGCTTTCTTT. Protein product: CASSLGRGGYTEAFF.